These 2 T cell receptor beta chains share one sample of origin, sequenced in a study of blood T cell repertoires in COVID-19. Method: immunoSEQ multiplex PCR; TCRdb's copy keeps in-frame clones and lacks some. The sample has approximately 29,000 clones, 85% to 95% seen once. The sample taken for sequencing was peripheral blood. Receptors were obtained from a woman aged 65 to 85 with COVID-19, enrolled during active disease.

The chain employs TRBV11-2 and TRBJ2-3; possibly TRBD1 for D (6 bases). The length of the CDR3 is 15 residues. Germline CDR1 and CDR2: SGHAT and FQNNGV. V was cut by 5 bases and J by 5 bases, with 17 bases left in between. The CDR3 sequence is CASSLDRKTGDTQYF. The DNA for the CDR3 is TGTGCCAGCAGCCTCGACCGGAAGACAGGAGATACGCAGTATTTT.

This chain connects TRBV30 to TRBJ2-4; D is uncertain. The CDR3 sequence is 11 residues long. The germline V gene has CDR1 GTSNPN and CDR2 SVGIG (reference sequence). V lost 4 bases, J lost 6 bases, and 7 bases lay in between. CDR3 sequence reads: CAWTPGNIQYF. The CDR3 nucleotides are TGTGCCTGGACTCCGGGAAACATTCAGTACTTC.